This TCR beta chain comes out of a study of T cell responses to AZD1222 COVID-19 vaccine. Sequencing was performed with immunoSEQ multiplex PCR; in TCRdb, only in-frame clones are kept and a portion is missing. The sample has some 130,000 clones; around nine tenths are singletons. This clone was counted only a few times. Unmatched junction bases numbered 7, after V lost 10 bases and J lost 2 bases. Germline V gene sequence: CDR1 MNHEY, CDR2 SVGAGI. The CDR3 covers 13 residues. The input for sequencing was peripheral blood, taken on day 0 of AZD1222 vaccination. This chain links TRBV6-5 with TRBJ2-7; TRBD2 agrees at 8 bases. The TCR was taken from an adult in good health. The CDR3 region has the DNA TGTGCCACCGAGGGACTAGGCACCTACGAGCAGTACTTC. This sequence encodes CATEGLGTYEQYF.